One and the same sample provided the 28 T cell receptor beta chains below, sequenced in a study of B cell selection in AIRE deficiency. Regulatory T cells were sorted as CD4+CD25hiCD127low/negative cells. Sequencing used immunoSEQ multiplex PCR; TCRdb keeps in-frame clones, though not all of them. The data show about 22,000 clones, around 93% seen once. The sequenced material came from Tregs sorted from PBMCs. The receptors were sampled from a human donor with AIRE deficiency.

In its sample, this clone was seen once. This chain joins TRBV6-6 and TRBJ2-1; tentatively, D is TRBD2 (6 bases). This CDR3 is built from 14 residues. Trimming removed 7 bases from V and 5 bases from J, with 15 bases in between. Germline CDR1 MNHNY, CDR2 SVGAGI (reference sequence). The CDR3 DNA sequence: TGTGCCAGCACTCGGGAGTTACGACACAATGAGCAGTTCTTC. It specifies CASTRELRHNEQFF.

The chain joins TRBV7-9 to TRBJ2-1, with 8 bases that match TRBD2. This CDR3 is built from 17 residues. Germline loops: CDR1 SEHNR, CDR2 FQNEAQ (reference sequence). V shed 5 bases and J 10 bases; nucleotides not matched to a gene: 19. CDR3 sequence: CASSVGSGGPLVWEQFF. The CDR3 bases are TGTGCCAGCAGCGTGGGCAGCGGGGGCCCTTTAGTTTGGGAGCAGTTCTTC.

V is TRBV5-6 and J is TRBJ2-1; 13 bases fit TRBD2. The V gene's germline CDR1 is SGHDT and CDR2 YYEEEE. This CDR3 is 15 amino acids long. V shed 4 bases and J 6 bases; nucleotides not matched to a gene: 4. CDR3 DNA: TGTGCCAGCAGCGGACTAGCGGGAGCCTCCAATGAGCAGTTCTTC. This gives the protein CASSGLAGASNEQFF. The full variable domain, its missing parts supplied by reference TRBV5-6 and TRBJ2-1, is DAGVTQSPTHLIKTRGQQVTLRCSPKSGHDTVSWYQQALGQGPQFIFQYYEEEERQRGNFPDRFSGHQFPNYSSELNVNALLLGDSALYLCASSGLAGASNEQFFGPGTRLTVL.

V is TRBV29-1 and J is TRBJ2-3, with 9 nucleotides matching TRBD1. The CDR3 sequence is 12 residues long. Germline values: CDR1 SQVTM, CDR2 ANQGSEA. V shed 7 bases, J shed 3 bases, and the junction held 2 bases outside the gene matches. The CDR3 DNA reads as TGCAGCGAGGGACAGGGAACAGATACGCAGTATTTT. Amino acid sequence: CSEGQGTDTQYF.

The J gene is TRBJ1-3, the V gene TRBV6-5; a weak D match, TRBD1 (5 bases). The germline V gene has CDR1 MNHEY and CDR2 SVGAGI. V was clipped by 8 bases and J by 7 bases, with 18 bases between them. CDR3 length: 14 residues. DNA for the CDR3: TGTGCCAGCCACGCCAGGGTCTCGATGAACACCATATATTTT. Translated: CASHARVSMNTIYF.

V is TRBV20-1 and J is TRBJ2-1, with a tentative D call TRBD2 (7 bases). The CDR3 totals 11 residues. Deletions cut 4 bases from V and 9 bases from J, with 10 bases between. Germline CDR1 DFQATT, CDR2 SNEGSKA (reference sequence). CDR3 amino acids: CSAKGGPEQFF. The DNA of the CDR3 is TGCAGTGCTAAGGGGGGGCCTGAGCAGTTCTTC.

The chain uses TRBV9 and TRBJ2-1; D is perhaps TRBD1 (6 bases). Germline V gene lookup returns CDR1 SGDLS and CDR2 YYNGEE. CDR3 size: 15 residues. V lost 1 base to trimming and J lost 6 bases, with 14 bases between them. CDR3 loop: CASSVSTGWVNEQFF. CDR3 DNA: TGTGCCAGCAGCGTATCTACAGGGTGGGTCAATGAGCAGTTCTTC.

The V and J genes are TRBV19 and TRBJ2-3; TRBD1 agrees at 9 bases. The length of the CDR3 is 16 residues. V shed 3 bases and J 5 bases; nucleotides not matched to a gene: 9. Germline V gene lookup returns CDR1 LNHDA and CDR2 SQIVND (reference sequence). Here the CDR3 DNA reads TGTGCCAGTAGTATGCTACCGGGACAGGGTAAAGATACGCAGTATTTT. Amino acids: CASSMLPGQGKDTQYF.

Comments on this clone: A read error may account for a junction end that differs from germline. The chain uses TRBV16 and TRBJ1-5; D gene ambiguous. This CDR3 has 13 residues. Germline CDR1 reads KGHSY; CDR2 reads FQNENV. The CDR3 DNA reads TGTGCCAGCAACCAAGATCGGGATCAGCCCCAGCATTTT. Amino acids: CASNQDRDQPQHF.

This clone was detected once. The V gene is TRBV7-9, the J gene TRBJ2-5; D unresolved. Deletions cut 3 bases from V and 5 bases from J, with 10 bases between. This CDR3 comprises 13 residues. Germline CDR1 is SEHNR and CDR2 is FQNEAQ (reference sequence). CDR3 nucleotide sequence: TGTGCCAGCAGCTTGGCAGGCATGGAGACCCAGTACTTC. Translated: CASSLAGMETQYF.

The chain recombines TRBV6-5 with TRBJ1-1; D remains unclear. V lost 6 bases and J 1 base, leaving 9 bases between the germline ends. Germline loops: CDR1 MNHEY, CDR2 SVGAGI. The CDR3 loop spans 13 amino acids. The CDR3 DNA is TGTGCCAGCAGCCCAACACGGAACACTGAAGCTTTCTTT. Its translation: CASSPTRNTEAFF.

The chain links TRBV27 to TRBJ2-7; tentative D call: TRBD2 (6 bases). The CDR3 is 19 residues long. Trimming shortened V by 5 bases and J by 0 bases, and 26 bases separated the two germline ends. Germline loops: CDR1 MNHEY, CDR2 SMNVEV (reference sequence). The CDR3 region is CASSLKHPHSSADSYEQYF. Written as DNA, the CDR3 is TGTGCCAGCAGTCTAAAGCATCCACACTCTAGCGCCGACTCCTACGAGCAGTACTTC.

The chain employs TRBV10-3 and TRBJ1-1; 8 bases match TRBD1. From germline, CDR1 is ENHRY and CDR2 SYGVKD. Germline trimming cut 9 bases from V and 8 bases from J; bases unmatched to any gene: 11. This CDR3 comprises 13 residues. CDR3: CAISQGAKVEAFF. The CDR3 bases are TGTGCCATTTCTCAGGGGGCTAAAGTCGAAGCTTTCTTT.

The chain is built from TRBV5-6 and TRBJ1-1; 9 bases fit TRBD1. The germline CDR1 and CDR2 sequences are SGHDT and YYEEEE. The CDR3 loop spans 17 amino acids. The junction had 9 bases not matched to a gene; V was cut back by 3 bases and J by 0 bases. CDR3 nucleotides: TGTGCCAGCAGCTCAAAGACAGGGGGACGAATGAACACTGAAGCTTTCTTT. Amino acid sequence: CASSSKTGGRMNTEAFF.

This clone is a singleton in its sample. This rearrangement joins TRBV27 to TRBJ2-7; TRBD2 might be the D (6 bases). Between the trimmed V and J ends, which lost 6 bases and 6 bases, there was a span of 15 bases. This CDR3 is built from 13 residues. Germline CDR1 is MNHEY and CDR2 is SMNVEV (reference sequence). In nucleotides, the CDR3 is TGTGCCAGCAGCCTCGGAGGGCAGGGCGAGCAGTACTTC. Its translation: CASSLGGQGEQYF.

This chain joins TRBV6-5 and TRBJ2-5, with 11 bases that match TRBD2. V trimming: 4 bases; J trimming: 2 bases; junction bases outside the gene matches: 6. CDR1 is MNHEY and CDR2 is SVGAGI in the germline V gene. The CDR3 is 16 amino acids. The CDR3 region has the DNA TGTGCCAGCAGTTCCTTGACTAGCGGGGCTCAAGAGACCCAGTACTTC. Protein sequence: CASSSLTSGAQETQYF.

In DNA, the CDR3 is TGTGCCAGCAGACTAAGAATGACCACCTACGAGCAGTACTTC. This encodes CASRLRMTTYEQYF. This chain links TRBV27 with TRBJ2-7, with D unclear. The CDR3 has 14 residues. CDR1 MNHEY and CDR2 SMNVEV come from the germline V gene (reference sequence). V was pared by 6 bases and J by 2 bases, with 14 bases between.

The chain couples TRBV5-1 to TRBJ1-4; perhaps TRBD1 as D (6 bases). Germline V gene sequence: CDR1 SGHRS, CDR2 YFSETQ. CDR3 size: 15 residues. The ends were cut back, 6 bases at V and 0 bases at J, with 12 bases in the middle. The CDR3 sequence is CASKGGPATNEKLFF. CDR3 in DNA: TGCGCCAGCAAAGGGGGGCCTGCAACTAATGAAAAACTGTTTTTT. The whole variable domain, remainder taken from reference TRBV5-1 and TRBJ1-4, is KAGVTQTPRYLIKTRGQQVTLSCSPISGHRSVSWYQQTPGQGLQFLFEYFSETQRNKGNFPGRFSGRQFSNSRSEMNVSTLELGDSALYLCASKGGPATNEKLFFGSGTQLSVL.

The J gene is TRBJ1-2, the V gene TRBV7-2; no definite D call. The V gene's germline CDR1 is SGHTA and CDR2 FQGNSA. Trimming stripped 3 bases from V and 8 bases from J, with 10 bases between. The CDR3 is 12 residues long. The CDR3 here is CASSLAAQGYTF. The CDR3 nucleotides are TGTGCCAGCAGCTTGGCAGCACAGGGCTACACCTTC.

This chain connects TRBV5-8 to TRBJ2-7; D unresolved. The CDR3 totals 16 residues. CDR1 and CDR2 from the germline V gene are SGHTS and YDEGEE. The V and J ends lost 0 bases and 0 bases respectively, with 13 bases between them. This CDR3 reads CASSLAYRATSYEQYF. The CDR3 nucleotides read TGTGCCAGCAGCTTGGCATACAGAGCCACCTCCTACGAGCAGTACTTC.

The CDR3 is CASSSRQGAVNEQFF. CDR3 bases: TGTGCCAGCAGCAGTAGACAGGGGGCGGTCAATGAGCAGTTCTTC. This chain connects TRBV5-5 to TRBJ2-1, with 10 bases lining up with TRBD1. The ends lost 4 bases at V and 6 bases at J; junction bases unmatched: 7. Looked up from germline, CDR1 is SGHKS and CDR2 is YYEKEE (reference sequence). The CDR3 loop spans 15 amino acids.

The chain links TRBV19 to TRBJ2-2; 8 bases map to TRBD2. The V gene's germline CDR1 is LNHDA and CDR2 SQIVND (reference sequence). This CDR3 has 14 amino acids. With 8 bases clipped from V and 8 bases from J, the junction kept 10 bases outside the gene matches. In DNA, the CDR3 is TGTGCCAGTGTTAATATAGCGGGGCTAGGGGAGCTGTTTTTT. Translation: CASVNIAGLGELFF.

This clone was observed a single time. The V and J genes are TRBV7-2 and TRBJ1-2; 8 positions agree with TRBD1. This CDR3 has 12 amino acids. Germline V gives CDR1 SGHTA, CDR2 FQGNSA. J gave up 8 bases and V 5 bases, and 4 bases lay outside the gene matches. The CDR3 here is CASSDRGGGYTF. In DNA form, the CDR3 reads TGTGCCAGCAGCGACAGGGGTGGGGGCTACACCTTC.

This clone was observed a single time. The chain uses TRBV6-9 and TRBJ2-7; possible D gene TRBD1, 5 bases. Trimming left V 5 bases short and J 6 bases short, with 11 bases between. Looked up from germline, CDR1 is MNHGY and CDR2 is SVAAGI. The CDR3 contains 12 residues. The DNA for the CDR3 is TGTGCCAGCAGTCCCCAGGGCGGCGAGCAGTACTTC. Translated, it gives CASSPQGGEQYF.

There are a few counts of this clone. The chain combines TRBV5-4 with TRBJ2-3; D is perhaps TRBD1 or TRBD2 (6 bases each). Trimming stripped 0 bases from V and 5 bases from J, with 13 bases between. The germline V gene has CDR1 SGHNT and CDR2 YYREEE (reference sequence). The CDR3 totals 15 residues. CDR3 loop: CASSLGGGHGDTQYF. In DNA, the CDR3 is TGTGCCAGCAGCTTGGGTGGGGGGCACGGAGATACGCAGTATTTT.

Here the CDR3 DNA reads TGTGCCAGCAGCATGGACAGGTCCTACGAGCAGTACTTC. Its protein is CASSMDRSYEQYF. The chain uses TRBV5-6 and TRBJ2-7; 7 nucleotides match TRBD1. Germline CDR1 and CDR2: SGHDT and YYEEEE. V lost 4 bases, J lost 1 base, and 2 bases stayed unmatched. This CDR3 contains 13 residues.

V is TRBV6-4 and J is TRBJ2-3; D gene uncertain. CDR1 MRHNA and CDR2 SNTAGT come from the germline V gene. The CDR3 is 13 residues long. With 6 bases removed from V and 6 bases from J, the gap between germline ends came to 13 bases. The CDR3 spells CASSRFVADTQYF. The CDR3 DNA reads as TGTGCCAGCAGCCGCTTCGTGGCTGATACGCAGTATTTT.

The chain employs TRBV28 and TRBJ1-3; D gene uncertain. The length of the CDR3 is 14 residues. Per the germline V gene, CDR1 is MDHEN and CDR2 is SYDVKM. V lost 4 bases and J lost 2, with 9 bases in between. The CDR3 sequence: CASSSGGTGNTIYF. Written as DNA, the CDR3 is TGTGCCAGCAGTTCGGGAGGGACTGGAAACACCATATATTTT.